This T cell receptor (beta chain) was observed in a study of cytomegalovirus exposure and HLA in healthy donors. Study results and caveats: Rarity held for most TCR sequences, but there were some public TCRs that occurred in many donors.

The PCR was carried out with 60 Vbeta primers and 13 Jbeta primers. Here immunoSEQ multiplex PCR was the method, and the copy in TCRdb shows in-frame clones only, minus some. The profile covers nearly 300,000 clones, with around 86% appearing a single time and 4% taken by the ten largest. With respect to this clone: Its antigen is currently unknown.

V gave up 1 base and J gave up 4 bases; unmatched junction bases: 4. Germline V lookup: CDR1 SGHNT, CDR2 YENEEA. The CDR3 length is 15 residues. Input material: PBMCs. V gene TRBV11-3 combines with J gene TRBJ2-5; 9 bases align to TRBD2. This TCR was recovered from a man in his forties in good health and CMV-seropositive. CDR3 sequence (DNA): TGTGCCAGCAGCTTAGTAGGCGGGAGGGGAGAGACCCAGTACTTC. Protein sequence: CASSLVGGRGETQYF. Together with reference TRBV11-3 and TRBJ2-5, the CDR3 gives the full variable domain: EAGVVQSPRYKIIEKKQPVAFWCNPISGHNTLYWYLQNLGQGPELLIRYENEEAVDDSQLPKDRFSAERLKGVDSTLKIQPAELGDSAVYLCASSLVGGRGETQYFGPGTRLLVL.